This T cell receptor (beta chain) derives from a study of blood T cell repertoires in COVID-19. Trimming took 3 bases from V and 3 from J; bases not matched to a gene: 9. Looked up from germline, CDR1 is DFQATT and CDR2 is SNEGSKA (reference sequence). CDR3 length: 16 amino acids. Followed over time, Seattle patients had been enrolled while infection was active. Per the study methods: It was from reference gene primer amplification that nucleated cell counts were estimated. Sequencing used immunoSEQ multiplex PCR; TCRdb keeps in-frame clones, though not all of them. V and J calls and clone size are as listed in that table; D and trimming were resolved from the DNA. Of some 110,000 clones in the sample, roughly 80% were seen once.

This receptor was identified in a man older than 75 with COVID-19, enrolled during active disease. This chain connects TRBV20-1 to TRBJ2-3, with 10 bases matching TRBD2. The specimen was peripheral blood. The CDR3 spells CSASRLAGEGTDTQYF. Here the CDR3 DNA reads TGCAGTGCTAGTCGGCTAGCGGGAGAGGGTACAGATACGCAGTATTTT.